Listed below are T cell receptor beta chains from one sample, sequenced in a study of cytomegalovirus exposure and HLA in healthy donors. Repertoires were generated with immunoSEQ multiplex PCR, while TCRdb's copy carries only in-frame clones and drops some. The sample consists of fewer than 200,000 clones, about 85% of them appearing once. The specimen sequenced was PBMCs. All receptors derive from a man aged 25-40 years in good health and CMV-seropositive. CDR3s include the opening cysteine and the closing phenylalanine or tryptophan. Each record gives: V gene, D gene, clone size, J gene, CDR3 DNA, CDR3 protein. A D gene is named only where the DNA matches it firmly. Clone sizes are given selectively: once, few, many, or a class where the clone is expanded.

V gene: TRBV5-1; D gene: .; clone size: .; J gene: TRBJ2-7; CDR3 DNA: TGCGCCAGCAGCTCAAATCCGGTCCCCTCCTACGAGCAGTACTTC; CDR3 protein: CASSSNPVPSYEQYF
V gene: TRBV11-3; D gene: .; clone size: .; J gene: TRBJ1-1; CDR3 DNA: TGTGCCAGCAGCTTAGAAGGGGGAGTCACTGAAGCTTTCTTT; CDR3 protein: CASSLEGGVTEAFF
V gene: TRBV6-6; D gene: TRBD2; clone size: once; J gene: TRBJ2-1; CDR3 DNA: TGTGCCAGCAGTTACTCCGGGACTAGCTCCTACAATGAGCAGTTCTTC; CDR3 protein: CASSYSGTSSYNEQFF
V gene: TRBV15; D gene: TRBD2; clone size: .; J gene: TRBJ2-1; CDR3 DNA: TGTGCCACCAGCAGAGATGATGGTCTCGGGGGGAATGAGCAGTTCTTC; CDR3 protein: CATSRDDGLGGNEQFF
V gene: TRBV6-6; D gene: TRBD1; clone size: few; J gene: TRBJ1-1; CDR3 DNA: TGTGCCAGCAGTTACTTAGGGACAGGATCGGATTTCTTT; CDR3 protein: CASSYLGTGSDFF
V gene: TRBV28; D gene: .; clone size: .; J gene: TRBJ2-7; CDR3 DNA: TGTGCCAGCAGTTTATTTGCAGGGTCCTACGAGCAGTACTTC; CDR3 protein: CASSLFAGSYEQYF
V gene: TRBV6-5; D gene: .; clone size: .; J gene: TRBJ2-7; CDR3 DNA: TGTGCCGCAGGGGAGTACCCCGATCGTGAGCAGTACTTC; CDR3 protein: CAAGEYPDREQYF
V gene: TRBV12-5; D gene: .; clone size: .; J gene: TRBJ2-3; CDR3 DNA: TGTGCTAGTGGTTTGCCCACCCTGGCGGGGAGGAGGGCAGATACGCAGTATTTT; CDR3 protein: CASGLPTLAGRRADTQYF
V gene: TRBV7-2; D gene: .; clone size: .; J gene: TRBJ2-5; CDR3 DNA: TGTGCCAGCAGCTTACAGCGGGAGACCCAGTACTTC; CDR3 protein: CASSLQRETQYF
V gene: TRBV9; D gene: TRBD2; clone size: .; J gene: TRBJ2-3; CDR3 DNA: TGTGCCAGCAGCGTAGGACTAGCGGGCGGGAGTGAGAGCACAGATACGCAGTATTTT; CDR3 protein: CASSVGLAGGSESTDTQYF
V gene: TRBV7-6; D gene: .; clone size: .; J gene: TRBJ2-5; CDR3 DNA: TGTGCCAGCAGCTCGACCCCAGGGGCTTGGCAAGAGACCCAGTACTTC; CDR3 protein: CASSSTPGAWQETQYF
V gene: TRBV29-1; D gene: .; clone size: .; J gene: TRBJ2-2; CDR3 DNA: TGCAGCGTTGAAGAAGGGCGGGTGACCGGGGAGCTGTTTTTT; CDR3 protein: CSVEEGRVTGELFF
V gene: TRBV4-1; D gene: .; clone size: .; J gene: TRBJ1-2; CDR3 DNA: TGCGCCAGCAGCCAAGGTCTTGGGGGCGCCGCTGGCTACACCTTC; CDR3 protein: CASSQGLGGAAGYTF
V gene: TRBV5-1; D gene: TRBD1; clone size: .; J gene: TRBJ2-1; CDR3 DNA: TGCGCCAGCTCCCACCAACGGGGTGTCGGGACAGGCAATGAGCAGTTCTTC; CDR3 protein: CASSHQRGVGTGNEQFF
V gene: TRBV10-3; D gene: TRBD2; clone size: .; J gene: TRBJ2-5; CDR3 DNA: TGTGCCATCAGTGAAGGAGGGAGCGGGAGGGAGACCCAGTACTTC; CDR3 protein: CAISEGGSGRETQYF
V gene: TRBV10-3; D gene: .; clone size: once; J gene: TRBJ1-1; CDR3 DNA: TGTGCCATCGGGCGCAGGGGCCTGAACACTGAAGCTTTCTTT; CDR3 protein: CAIGRRGLNTEAFF
V gene: TRBV2; D gene: TRBD2; clone size: .; J gene: TRBJ2-1; CDR3 DNA: TGTGCCAGCAGTGAATACAGCGGGAGGGCCAATGAGCAGTTCTTC; CDR3 protein: CASSEYSGRANEQFF
V gene: TRBV7-3; D gene: TRBD2; clone size: once; J gene: TRBJ2-3; CDR3 DNA: TGTGCCAGCAGCCGTGGCGGGAGACTTGTAGATACGCAGTATTTT; CDR3 protein: CASSRGGRLVDTQYF
V gene: TRBV7-6; D gene: TRBD2; clone size: .; J gene: TRBJ2-1; CDR3 DNA: TGTGCCAGCAGCTTAGTAGCGGGAGGGTATAATGAGCAGTTCTTC; CDR3 protein: CASSLVAGGYNEQFF
V gene: TRBV9; D gene: TRBD2; clone size: .; J gene: TRBJ2-1; CDR3 DNA: TGTGCCAGCAGCGTAGATAGCGGGAGCTCCTACAATGAGCAGTTCTTC; CDR3 protein: CASSVDSGSSYNEQFF
V gene: TRBV6-6; D gene: .; clone size: .; J gene: TRBJ1-5; CDR3 DNA: TGTGCCAGCAGTACCTCGGGGTCCTCGGAGCCCCAGCATTTT; CDR3 protein: CASSTSGSSEPQHF
V gene: TRBV6-5; D gene: TRBD2; clone size: .; J gene: TRBJ2-1; CDR3 DNA: TGTGCCAGCAAGAGATCACTAGCGGCCTACAATGAGCAGTTCTTC; CDR3 protein: CASKRSLAAYNEQFF
V gene: TRBV6-6; D gene: TRBD1; clone size: .; J gene: TRBJ2-2; CDR3 DNA: TGTGCCAGCAGTTACGGGACAGGGGAAATCACCGGGGAGCTGTTTTTT; CDR3 protein: CASSYGTGEITGELFF
V gene: TRBV30; D gene: TRBD2; clone size: .; J gene: TRBJ2-7; CDR3 DNA: TGTGCCTGGAGTGAACTAGCGGGCTACTACGAGCAGTACTTC; CDR3 protein: CAWSELAGYYEQYF
V gene: TRBV13; D gene: .; clone size: .; J gene: TRBJ1-6; CDR3 DNA: TGTGCCAGCAGCTTAGGGGTTGTTCGGCCCCTCCACTTT; CDR3 protein: CASSLGVVRPLHF
V gene: TRBV19; D gene: TRBD1; clone size: .; J gene: TRBJ1-4; CDR3 DNA: TGTGCCAGTAGTTCACAGGGGGCAGTTGAGTATGAAAAACTGTTTTTT; CDR3 protein: CASSSQGAVEYEKLFF
V gene: TRBV27; D gene: TRBD2; clone size: .; J gene: TRBJ2-1; CDR3 DNA: TGTGCCAGCAGTAGGGGGACTAGCGGGAGAGGTGAGCAGTTCTTC; CDR3 protein: CASSRGTSGRGEQFF
V gene: TRBV4-1; D gene: TRBD2; clone size: .; J gene: TRBJ2-1; CDR3 DNA: TGCGCCAGCAGCCCCCTAGCGGGAGGGCCATTCTTC; CDR3 protein: CASSPLAGGPFF
V gene: TRBV5-8; D gene: TRBD1; clone size: .; J gene: TRBJ1-1; CDR3 DNA: TGTGCCAGCAGCTACCCTGGGACAGGGGTACTGAACACTGAAGCTTTCTTT; CDR3 protein: CASSYPGTGVLNTEAFF
V gene: TRBV6-5; D gene: TRBD1; clone size: .; J gene: TRBJ2-3; CDR3 DNA: TGTGCCAGCAGTACCCGACAGGGAGCAGATACGCAGTATTTT; CDR3 protein: CASSTRQGADTQYF
V gene: TRBV6-5; D gene: .; clone size: few; J gene: TRBJ2-3; CDR3 DNA: TGTGCCAGCAGTTACCAACTAGGGACTAGCACAGATACGCAGTATTTT; CDR3 protein: CASSYQLGTSTDTQYF
V gene: TRBV19; D gene: .; clone size: .; J gene: TRBJ1-5; CDR3 DNA: TGTGCCAGTAGACAAACCGACTATCAGCCCCAGCATTTT; CDR3 protein: CASRQTDYQPQHF
V gene: TRBV7-9; D gene: TRBD1; clone size: .; J gene: TRBJ2-2; CDR3 DNA: TGTTCCAGCAGCTCCTTCAACCCGACAGGGCCGATCGGGGAGCTGTTTTTT; CDR3 protein: CSSSSFNPTGPIGELFF
V gene: TRBV5-4; D gene: .; clone size: .; J gene: TRBJ2-7; CDR3 DNA: TGTGCCAGCAGCTTGCCTAGCTCCTACGAGCAGTACTTC; CDR3 protein: CASSLPSSYEQYF
V gene: TRBV10-1; D gene: .; clone size: .; J gene: TRBJ2-2; CDR3 DNA: TGCGCCAGCCTAGGTGCTATCCGTTTGAACACCGGGGAGCTGTTTTTT; CDR3 protein: CASLGAIRLNTGELFF
V gene: TRBV5-1; D gene: .; clone size: .; J gene: TRBJ1-1; CDR3 DNA: TGCGCCAGCAGCTTGGGGGCAGGGAACACTGAAGCTTTCTTT; CDR3 protein: CASSLGAGNTEAFF
V gene: TRBV6-1; D gene: TRBD1; clone size: .; J gene: TRBJ2-3; CDR3 DNA: TGTGCCAGCAGAGGGGACAGTTTTAGCACAGATACGCAGTATTTT; CDR3 protein: CASRGDSFSTDTQYF
V gene: TRBV7-2; D gene: TRBD1; clone size: .; J gene: TRBJ1-2; CDR3 DNA: TGTGCCAGCAGCCTGGGGACAGGGAGGGCTGCTAACTATGGCTACACCTTC; CDR3 protein: CASSLGTGRAANYGYTF
V gene: TRBV5-7; D gene: .; clone size: .; J gene: TRBJ2-5; CDR3 DNA: TGTGCCAGCAGCTTGGGGAACGGGGAGACCCAGTACTTC; CDR3 protein: CASSLGNGETQYF
V gene: TRBV19; D gene: .; clone size: .; J gene: TRBJ2-5; CDR3 DNA: TGTGCCAGTAGTCACCGGAGGTCGGAGGGGCGCAGGGAGACCCAGTACTTC; CDR3 protein: CASSHRRSEGRRETQYF
V gene: TRBV5-4; D gene: TRBD2; clone size: .; J gene: TRBJ2-1; CDR3 DNA: TGTGCCAGCAGCCACCCCGGACTAGCGGGAGTTGATGAGCAGTTCTTC; CDR3 protein: CASSHPGLAGVDEQFF
V gene: TRBV18; D gene: .; clone size: once; J gene: TRBJ1-2; CDR3 DNA: TGTGCCAGCTCACTACAGGCGGACTATGGCTACACCTTC; CDR3 protein: CASSLQADYGYTF
V gene: TRBV4-1; D gene: TRBD1; clone size: .; J gene: TRBJ1-2; CDR3 DNA: TGCGCCAGCAGCCCGGGACAGGGCCTCTATGGCTACACCTTC; CDR3 protein: CASSPGQGLYGYTF
V gene: TRBV9; D gene: TRBD2; clone size: .; J gene: TRBJ2-2; CDR3 DNA: TGTGCCAGCAGCGCCCGGGACTACCTGTTTAGAACCGGGGAGCTGTTTTTT; CDR3 protein: CASSARDYLFRTGELFF
V gene: TRBV7-9; D gene: .; clone size: .; J gene: TRBJ1-1; CDR3 DNA: TGTGCCAGCAGCTTATCTGGTGAGACCTCGGGCACTGAAGCTTTCTTT; CDR3 protein: CASSLSGETSGTEAFF
V gene: TRBV6-9; D gene: .; clone size: few; J gene: TRBJ2-7; CDR3 DNA: TGTGCCAGCCTGGGAGAGGTCCGCGAGCAGTACTTC; CDR3 protein: CASLGEVREQYF
V gene: TRBV4-3; D gene: .; clone size: few; J gene: TRBJ1-1; CDR3 DNA: TGCGCCAGCAGCCAAACAGGGAACACTGAAGCTTTCTTT; CDR3 protein: CASSQTGNTEAFF
V gene: TRBV27; D gene: TRBD1; clone size: .; J gene: TRBJ1-2; CDR3 DNA: TGTGCCAGCAGTGCTACCGGGACAGGTTACAATTTATATGGCTACACCTTC; CDR3 protein: CASSATGTGYNLYGYTF
V gene: TRBV5-8; D gene: .; clone size: .; J gene: TRBJ2-7; CDR3 DNA: TGTGCCACCGGGCGCCTAGCGAGATACGAGCAGTACTTC; CDR3 protein: CATGRLARYEQYF
V gene: TRBV7-9; D gene: .; clone size: .; J gene: TRBJ1-1; CDR3 DNA: TGTGCCAGCAGCCCCCGGGAAGGGGGGAACACTGAAGCTTTCTTT; CDR3 protein: CASSPREGGNTEAFF
V gene: TRBV4-1; D gene: .; clone size: .; J gene: TRBJ2-5; CDR3 DNA: TGCGCCAGCAGCCCCTATTTCCAAGAGACCCAGTACTTC; CDR3 protein: CASSPYFQETQYF
V gene: TRBV4-1; D gene: TRBD2; clone size: .; J gene: TRBJ2-3; CDR3 DNA: TGCGCCAGCAGCCAAGAGACTAGCGACGCAGATACGCAGTATTTT; CDR3 protein: CASSQETSDADTQYF
V gene: TRBV2; D gene: TRBD2; clone size: .; J gene: TRBJ2-2; CDR3 DNA: TGTGCCAGTCAGAAAGGGAGCGGGAGGGCCCTTCGAGACACCGGGGAGCTGTTTTTT; CDR3 protein: CASQKGSGRALRDTGELFF
V gene: TRBV5-5; D gene: TRBD1; clone size: .; J gene: TRBJ1-1; CDR3 DNA: TGTGCCAGCAGCCCGAACAGGGGGCGGACTGAAGCTTTCTTT; CDR3 protein: CASSPNRGRTEAFF
V gene: TRBV6-5; D gene: .; clone size: .; J gene: TRBJ2-1; CDR3 DNA: TGTGCCAGCAGTTACCAGGGTCCCTACAATGAGCAGTTCTTC; CDR3 protein: CASSYQGPYNEQFF